This passage covers 11 T cell receptor beta chains from one sample sequenced in a study of cytomegalovirus exposure and HLA in healthy donors. 13 Jbeta primers and 60 Vbeta primers were used for the PCR. The protocol was immunoSEQ multiplex PCR, while the TCRdb copy is restricted to in-frame clones and leaves out a portion. The sample comprises 110,000 or so clones, around 77% of which are singletons, and 5% to 6% rests with the top ten. The sample consisted of PBMCs. All receptors come from a woman in her twenties or thirties in good health and CMV-seropositive.

Of note for this clone: Other DNA sequences in this specimen translate into the identical CDR3. The J gene is TRBJ1-6, the V gene TRBV18, with TRBD1 as a possible D gene (5 bases). This CDR3 is 16 amino acids long. Trimming took 3 bases from V and 0 from J, leaving 9 bases between them. CDR1 and CDR2 from the germline V gene are KGHSH and LQKENI. The CDR3 nucleotides are TGTGCCAGCTCACCGACAGCCTTCTCCTATAATTCACCCCTCCACTTT. Translated, it gives CASSPTAFSYNSPLHF.

CDR3 in DNA: TGCGCCAGCAGCTTGGTCGGGGAGAATGGCTACACCTTC. The encoded protein is CASSLVGENGYTF. The J gene is TRBJ1-2, the V gene TRBV5-1; D is ambiguous. CDR1 SGHRS and CDR2 YFSETQ come from the germline V gene. The CDR3 consists of 13 residues. V was shortened by 0 bases and J by 6 bases, with 9 bases between the two germline ends.

This chain joins TRBV7-9 and TRBJ1-6, with 8 bases fitting TRBD1. The V segment lost 8 bases and the J segment 10 bases; nucleotides outside the gene matches: 13. CDR3 length equals 15 residues. Germline CDR1 reads SEHNR; CDR2 reads FQNEAQ (reference sequence). Here the CDR3 reads CASHPWTGSKSPLHF. As DNA, the CDR3 is TGTGCCAGCCACCCTTGGACAGGGAGTAAATCACCCCTCCACTTT.

The V call is TRBV27, the J call TRBJ1-2, with D unclear. Per the germline V gene, CDR1 is MNHEY and CDR2 is SMNVEV (reference sequence). V dropped 5 bases and J dropped 1 base, with 11 bases sitting between them. This CDR3 contains 14 residues. The CDR3 nucleotides read TGTGCCAGCAGTCTCGGGATACTTAACTATGGCTACACCTTC. Encoded protein: CASSLGILNYGYTF.

This sequence joins TRBV13 and TRBJ1-1, with no clear D. Germline assignment: CDR1 PRHDT and CDR2 FYEKMQ (reference sequence). CDR3 size: 14 residues. Trimming took off 0 bases at V and 2 bases at J, with 7 bases between the two ends. CDR3 sequence: CASSLGGSNTEAFF. The CDR3 coding sequence is TGTGCCAGCAGCTTAGGAGGGAGCAACACTGAAGCTTTCTTT.

This chain joins TRBV6-4 and TRBJ2-5; 9 nucleotides match TRBD1. J was trimmed by 4 bases and V by 6 bases; bases with no gene match: 6. The CDR3 is made up of 14 amino acids. CDR1 is MRHNA, CDR2 SNTAGT, per germline. CDR3 loop: CASSPQGAGETQYF. In DNA, the CDR3 is TGTGCCAGCAGCCCACAGGGGGCGGGAGAGACCCAGTACTTC.

This chain uses TRBV7-2 with TRBJ2-2; no firm D call. The CDR3 sequence is 13 residues long. The ends were cut back, 5 bases at V and 1 base at J, with 5 bases in the middle. The V gene's germline CDR1 is SGHTA and CDR2 FQGNSA. The CDR3 spells CASSPRNTGELFF. CDR3 DNA sequence: TGTGCCAGCAGCCCTAGGAACACCGGGGAGCTGTTTTTT.

In DNA, the CDR3 is TGTGCCAGCAGCCCCCAGGTCACCAGCTCCTACGAGCAGTACTTC. Translated, it gives CASSPQVTSSYEQYF. This chain joins TRBV4-2 and TRBJ2-7, with no clear D. V lost 4 bases to trimming and J lost 0 bases, with 13 bases between them. The CDR3 spans 15 residues. The germline CDR1 and CDR2 sequences are LGHNA and YNFKEQ.

The chain carries TRBV6-5 and TRBJ1-2, with TRBD1 matching over 9 bases. Germline V gene sequence: CDR1 MNHEY, CDR2 SVGAGI. CDR3 length: 15 residues. V lost 5 bases, J lost 8 bases, and 12 bases stayed unmatched. CDR3 DNA sequence: TGTGCCAGCAGTAACGCCCTGGGACAGGGAAGCGGCTACACCTTC. It specifies CASSNALGQGSGYTF.

The genes are TRBV5-1 and TRBJ2-5, with D perhaps matching TRBD2 (6 bases). Trimming pared 3 bases from V and 5 bases from J, leaving 14 bases between. This CDR3 is built from 14 residues. Germline values: CDR1 SGHRS, CDR2 YFSETQ. This chain's CDR3 is CASSSERAGETQYF. In nucleotides, the CDR3 is TGCGCCAGCAGCTCCGAGAGGGCGGGGGAGACCCAGTACTTC.

The V call is TRBV4-1, the J call TRBJ2-7; 11 nucleotides line up with TRBD2. Germline V CDR1 and CDR2: MGHRA, YSYEKL. The CDR3 is 18 amino acids. V was clipped by 0 bases and J by 4 bases; unmatched bases: 11. CDR3 residues: CASSQDYSGGDLNYEQYF. In DNA form, the CDR3 reads TGCGCCAGCAGCCAAGATTATAGCGGGGGGGACCTAAATTACGAGCAGTACTTC.